This T cell receptor beta chain was retrieved from a study of blood T cell repertoires in COVID-19. Study information: The United States, Italy and Spain provided the acute and convalescent COVID-19 samples. In each case, the material was cDNA or gDNA derived from T cells, B-cell-depleted T cells, or PBMCs.

CDR3 length equals 16 residues. The V and J ends lost 0 bases and 2 bases respectively, with 8 bases between them. Germline loops: CDR1 LGHDT, CDR2 YNNKEL (reference sequence). In the source study's methods: Using reference gene primer amplification, nucleated cell counts were estimated. Measured with immunoSEQ multiplex PCR; TCRdb has only the in-frame clones, and not every one. That table gives V, J and clone size, and the DNA gave D and trimming. The data hold roughly 230,000 clones, with about 91% observed a single time. The TCR comes from a middle-aged woman who had recovered from COVID-19. The sample comprised peripheral blood. The gene calls are TRBV3-1 (or the pseudogene TRBV3-2) and TRBJ1-6; D uncertain. The CDR3 sequence: CASSQDNGAYNSPLHF. In nucleotides, the CDR3 is TGTGCCAGCAGCCAAGACAACGGGGCCTATAATTCACCCCTCCACTTT.